This T cell receptor beta chain was identified in a study of blood T cell repertoires in COVID-19. Germline V gives CDR1 LNHDA, CDR2 SQIVND (reference sequence). V shed 1 base and J shed 0 bases, with 12 bases lying between them. The CDR3 sequence is 16 residues long. The repertoire was sequenced with immunoSEQ multiplex PCR; TCRdb's copy has only in-frame clones and lacks some. The sample consists of more than 8,500 clones, approximately 80% of them appearing once. The source is a man in his 70s with active COVID-19. This chain joins TRBV19 and TRBJ2-5; D remains ambiguous. The specimen sequenced was peripheral blood. The CDR3 nucleotides read TGTGCCAGTAGTATAGGCGGAAAATCGTACCAAGAGACCCAGTACTTC. Amino acids: CASSIGGKSYQETQYF.